This T cell receptor (beta chain) originates from a study of blood T cell repertoires in COVID-19. As for the study in general: The United States, Italy and Spain provided the acute and convalescent COVID-19 samples. Sources were T cells, B-cell-depleted T cells, or PBMCs; the material itself was cDNA or gDNA.

In germline, CDR1 is KGHDR, CDR2 SFDVKD. V gave up 5 bases and J gave up 0 bases, with 7 bases separating them. This CDR3 is built from 14 residues. How the authors handled the data: Reference gene primer amplification gave nucleated cell count estimates. Assay used: immunoSEQ multiplex PCR; TCRdb lists only in-frame clones, some missing. Clonal size and the V and J genes are those of that table, whereas D and trimming came from the DNA. The sample records around 160,000 clones, more than 75% being singletons. This chain joins TRBV24-1 and TRBJ2-1, with D unresolved. The sample comprised peripheral blood. This receptor was taken from a man aged 55 to 70 with active or convalescent COVID-19. CDR3 in amino acids: CATSASGSYNEQFF. As DNA, the CDR3 is TGTGCCACCAGTGCGTCGGGCTCCTACAATGAGCAGTTCTTC.